Below, 25 T cell receptor beta chains from the same sample are listed, as sequenced in a study of blood T cell repertoires in COVID-19. Here immunoSEQ multiplex PCR was the method, and the copy in TCRdb shows in-frame clones only, minus some. The data hold hundreds of thousands of clones, with about 89% observed a single time. Material for sequencing was peripheral blood. The receptors were sampled from a woman between 45 and 60 years old with COVID-19, enrolled during active disease.

V gene TRBV5-4 combines with J gene TRBJ1-2; D may be TRBD1 (6 bases). The V end lost 0 bases, the J end lost 5 bases, and 11 bases lay between the germline ends. There are 14 residues in the CDR3. In germline, CDR1 is SGHNT, CDR2 YYREEE (reference sequence). For the CDR3, the DNA is TGTGCCAGCAGCTTGGGGGACACTCGGTATGGCTACACCTTC. Translating it yields CASSLGDTRYGYTF.

The chain links TRBV4-1 to TRBJ2-1; the match to TRBD2 covers 10 bases. V trimming: 0 bases; J trimming: 2 bases; junction bases outside the gene matches: 4. CDR1 and CDR2 from the germline V gene are MGHRA and YSYEKL. There are 17 residues in the CDR3. In DNA form, the CDR3 reads TGCGCCAGCAGCCAAGACCCTCTAGCGGGGGCCTACAATGAGCAGTTCTTC. The encoded protein is CASSQDPLAGAYNEQFF.

The genes are TRBV27 and TRBJ2-7; perhaps TRBD1 as D (6 bases). V shed 4 bases and J shed 5 bases, with 15 bases lying between them. In germline, CDR1 is MNHEY, CDR2 SMNVEV (reference sequence). CDR3 length: 14 amino acids. Here the CDR3 DNA reads TGTGCCAGCAGTTACGGGACACCACCTAACGAGCAGTACTTC. This codes for CASSYGTPPNEQYF.

The genes are TRBV5-1 and TRBJ2-3, with 7 bases identical to TRBD1. The CDR3 is 15 amino acids. V shed 2 bases, J shed 5 bases, and the junction held 8 bases outside the gene matches. CDR1 is SGHRS, CDR2 YFSETQ, per germline. CDR3 in amino acids: CASSLEGAGVDTQYF. The CDR3 region has the DNA TGCGCCAGCAGCTTAGAGGGGGCTGGGGTAGATACGCAGTATTTT.

The chain combines TRBV5-1 with TRBJ1-1, with a weak D call TRBD1 (6 bases). CDR3 size: 14 residues. Germline V gene sequence: CDR1 SGHRS, CDR2 YFSETQ. V lost 4 bases and J 1 base, leaving 11 bases between the germline ends. The CDR3 DNA is TGCGCCAGCAGCCCACAACAGGGGAACACTGAAGCTTTCTTT. Encoded protein: CASSPQQGNTEAFF.

Details on this clone: Other DNA sequences from this sample encode an identical CDR3 as well. The gene calls are TRBV5-4 and TRBJ2-5; D is ambiguous. Trimming pared 0 bases from V and 1 base from J, leaving 7 bases between. From germline, CDR1 is SGHNT and CDR2 YYREEE (reference sequence). The CDR3 sequence is 14 residues long. CDR3 residues: CASSLAYSQETQYF. CDR3 nucleotide sequence: TGTGCCAGCAGCTTGGCCTACTCCCAAGAGACCCAGTACTTC.

The J gene is TRBJ1-2, the V gene TRBV6-5, with TRBD1 matching over 9 bases. The CDR3 covers 14 residues. The germline V gene has CDR1 MNHEY and CDR2 SVGAGI. V lost 6 bases to trimming and J lost 5 bases; unmatched junction nucleotides: 7. The CDR3 bases are TGTGCCAGCAGATCCGGGACAGGGCTATATGGCTACACCTTC. Its protein is CASRSGTGLYGYTF.

This chain joins TRBV19 and TRBJ1-2, with D maybe TRBD1 (5 bases). This CDR3 is 16 amino acids long. Trimming pared 5 bases from V and 8 bases from J, leaving 24 bases between. The germline gives CDR1 LNHDA, CDR2 SQIVND (reference sequence). CDR3 DNA: TGTGCCAGTAGTCCAGGGCTCGTACTACAGAGTGACGGCTACACCTTC. Residues: CASSPGLVLQSDGYTF.

V gene TRBV4-2 combines with J gene TRBJ1-2; 7 nucleotides line up with TRBD1. The germline gives CDR1 LGHNA, CDR2 YNFKEQ. The CDR3 is made up of 14 amino acids. J was trimmed by 10 bases and V by 2 bases; bases with no gene match: 10. The CDR3 loop is CASSQSRQGWAYTF. The CDR3 DNA reads as TGTGCCAGCAGCCAATCCCGACAGGGCTGGGCCTACACCTTC.

The V and J genes are TRBV5-6 and TRBJ1-2; 7 bases match TRBD1. Unmatched junction bases numbered 6, after V lost 2 bases and J lost 2 bases. Germline assignment: CDR1 SGHDT and CDR2 YYEEEE. The CDR3 consists of 15 residues. The CDR3 region is CASSFRTGENYGYTF. CDR3 DNA: TGTGCCAGCAGCTTTAGAACAGGGGAGAACTATGGCTACACCTTC.

In DNA, the CDR3 is TGTGCCACCCAGGACATAGACTCCTACGAGCAGTACTTC. Its translation: CATQDIDSYEQYF. The chain links TRBV24-1 to TRBJ2-7, with D possibly being TRBD1 (5 bases). Trimming cost V 9 bases and J 0 bases, with 11 bases left between them. The CDR3 has 13 amino acids. Germline V gives CDR1 KGHDR, CDR2 SFDVKD.

CDR3 loop: CASTRRREGAAYNEQFF. The CDR3 bases are TGTGCCAGTACCCGGAGGAGAGAGGGGGCGGCCTACAATGAGCAGTTCTTC. V gene TRBV19 combines with J gene TRBJ2-1, with 7 bases that match TRBD1. The CDR3 covers 17 residues. Germline CDR1 is LNHDA and CDR2 is SQIVND (reference sequence). V shed 7 bases and J 2 bases; nucleotides not matched to a gene: 14.

In this sample, this clone turned up once. The V call is TRBV3-1 (or the pseudogene TRBV3-2), the J call TRBJ2-2; D perhaps matches TRBD2 (6 bases). Germline assignment: CDR1 LGHDT and CDR2 YNNKEL (reference sequence). Trimming took 3 bases from V and 1 from J, leaving 12 bases between them. There are 16 residues in the CDR3. CDR3 nucleotides: TGTGCCAGCAGCCACTCGGGACTGATGAACACCGGGGAGCTGTTTTTT. It translates to CASSHSGLMNTGELFF.

Comment on this clone: Distinct nucleotide sequences in the sample also encode this CDR3. The rearrangement links TRBV12-3 or TRBV12-4 to TRBJ1-1; D not resolved. V was shortened by 3 bases and J by 0 bases, with 5 bases between the two germline ends. This CDR3 is built from 13 residues. This chain's CDR3 is CASSLALNTEAFF. The CDR3 nucleotides are TGTGCCAGCAGTTTGGCCTTGAACACTGAAGCTTTCTTT.

V usage is TRBV12-3 or TRBV12-4 and J usage is TRBJ2-3, with D perhaps matching TRBD2 (6 bases). This CDR3 spans 13 amino acids. Trimming removed 7 bases at V and 3 bases at J, with 11 bases between. CDR3 nucleotides: TGTGCCAGCACCTCTGGGGGGACAGATACGCAGTATTTT. Its translation: CASTSGGTDTQYF.

This clone appeared once. V usage is TRBV6-4 and J usage is TRBJ2-6, with 7 positions matching TRBD1. The CDR3 consists of 17 residues. With V trimmed by 0 bases and J by 1 base, 3 bases remained unmatched. Per germline, CDR1 MRHNA and CDR2 SNTAGT. CDR3 in DNA: TGTGCCAGCAGTGACTCAGGGGGCAGGTCTGGGGCCAACGTCCTGACTTTC. Protein product: CASSDSGGRSGANVLTF.

This chain links TRBV3-1 (or the pseudogene TRBV3-2) with TRBJ2-5; a possible D gene is TRBD1 (5 bases). Germline V gene data show CDR1 as LGHDT and CDR2 as YNNKEL (reference sequence). The CDR3 loop spans 12 amino acids. The V end lost 0 bases, the J end lost 7 bases, and 6 bases lay between the germline ends. CDR3 amino acids: CASSQDQGTQYF. Written as DNA, the CDR3 is TGTGCCAGCAGCCAAGATCAGGGGACCCAGTACTTC.

The CDR3 DNA sequence: TGTGCCATCAGTGAGTCAATGCTATCGGGGGGCACTGAAGCTTTCTTT. This gives the protein CAISESMLSGGTEAFF. The chain is built from TRBV10-3 and TRBJ1-1; tentative D call: TRBD1 (5 bases). Trimming left V 0 bases short and J 4 bases short, with 15 bases between. In germline, CDR1 is ENHRY, CDR2 SYGVKD. This CDR3 comprises 16 residues.

The V gene is TRBV7-2, the J gene TRBJ2-2; D remains ambiguous. The germline V and J ends were trimmed by 2 bases and 1 base, with 8 bases remaining between them. The CDR3 runs 15 residues. The germline V gene has CDR1 SGHTA and CDR2 FQGNSA. DNA of the CDR3: TGTGCCAGCAGCTTATGGGCCCAGAACACCGGGGAGCTGTTTTTT. Its translation is CASSLWAQNTGELFF.

The chain links TRBV6-6 to TRBJ2-7, with 7 bases that match TRBD1. With 2 bases clipped from V and 3 bases from J, the junction kept 4 bases outside the gene matches. This CDR3 comprises 14 residues. Germline V gene sequence: CDR1 MNHNY, CDR2 SVGAGI (reference sequence). CDR3 region: CASSYTGAGYEQYF. In DNA, the CDR3 is TGTGCCAGCAGTTACACAGGGGCGGGCTACGAGCAGTACTTC.

This clone was picked up one time. V gene TRBV3-1 (or the pseudogene TRBV3-2) combines with J gene TRBJ1-2; tentative D call: TRBD1 (5 bases). CDR3 size: 16 residues. With 0 bases removed from V and 3 bases from J, the gap between germline ends came to 14 bases. Per germline, CDR1 LGHDT and CDR2 YNNKEL (reference sequence). CDR3 sequence (DNA): TGTGCCAGCAGCCAAGACGGGCCTCGGGGGGACTATGGCTACACCTTC. Its protein product is CASSQDGPRGDYGYTF.

The V gene is TRBV9, the J gene TRBJ1-2; no clear D. V was trimmed by 2 bases and J by 2 bases, leaving 13 bases between them. CDR3 size: 15 residues. Germline values: CDR1 SGDLS, CDR2 YYNGEE. CDR3 nucleotide sequence: TGTGCCAGCAGCGTCGGTCCCGGCGGGAACTATGGCTACACCTTC. Protein: CASSVGPGGNYGYTF. The whole variable domain, remainder taken from reference TRBV9 and TRBJ1-2, is DSGVTQTPKHLITATGQRVTLRCSPRSGDLSVYWYQQSLDQGLQFLIQYYNGEERAKGNILERFSAQQFPDLHSELNLSSLELGDSALYFCASSVGPGGNYGYTFGSGTRLTVV.

The V and J genes are TRBV2 and TRBJ2-7; D unclear. V was shortened by 6 bases and J by 0 bases, with 15 bases between the two germline ends. Germline V CDR1 and CDR2: SNHLY, FYNNEI. The length of the CDR3 is 15 residues. CDR3 in amino acids: CASSPQTSSSYEQYF. In DNA, the CDR3 is TGTGCCAGCAGCCCTCAGACTTCAAGCTCCTACGAGCAGTACTTC.

The chain couples TRBV7-9 to TRBJ1-4; a possible D gene is TRBD1 (5 bases). This CDR3 comprises 14 residues. The ends were cut back, 2 bases at V and 8 bases at J, with 12 bases in the middle. Germline loops: CDR1 SEHNR, CDR2 FQNEAQ (reference sequence). CDR3 protein: CASSLQDMYEKLFF. In DNA form, the CDR3 reads TGTGCCAGCAGCTTACAGGACATGTACGAAAAACTGTTTTTT. Together with reference TRBV7-9 and TRBJ1-4, the CDR3 gives the full variable domain: DTGVSQNPRHKITKRGQNVTFRCDPISEHNRLYWYRQTLGQGPEFLTYFQNEAQLEKSRLLSDRFSAERPKGSFSTLEIQRTEQGDSAMYLCASSLQDMYEKLFFGSGTQLSVL.

The chain combines TRBV19 with TRBJ1-1; tentatively, D is TRBD1 (5 bases). Trimming removed 6 bases at V and 2 bases at J, with 13 bases between. Germline V CDR1 and CDR2: LNHDA, SQIVND (reference sequence). This CDR3 contains 14 residues. The DNA for the CDR3 is TGTGCCAGTAGGAGAGACAGAAAAAACACTGAAGCTTTCTTT. It translates to CASRRDRKNTEAFF. The whole variable domain, filled in from reference TRBV19 and TRBJ1-1, reads DGGITQSPKYLFRKEGQNVTLSCEQNLNHDAMYWYRQDPGQGLRLIYYSQIVNDFQKGDIAEGYSVSREKKESFPLTVTSAQKNPTAFYLCASRRDRKNTEAFFGQGTRLTVV.